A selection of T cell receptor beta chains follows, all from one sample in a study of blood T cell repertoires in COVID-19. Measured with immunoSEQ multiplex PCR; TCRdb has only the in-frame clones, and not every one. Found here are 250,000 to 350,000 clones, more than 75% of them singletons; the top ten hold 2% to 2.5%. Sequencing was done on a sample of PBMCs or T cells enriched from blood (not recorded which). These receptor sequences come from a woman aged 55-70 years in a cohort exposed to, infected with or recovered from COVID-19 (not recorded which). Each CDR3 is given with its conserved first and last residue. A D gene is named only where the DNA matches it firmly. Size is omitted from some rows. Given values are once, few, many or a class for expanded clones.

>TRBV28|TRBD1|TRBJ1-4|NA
TGTGCCAGCAGTTTATCTGCCCGACAGGGTAGGGGAAAACTGTTTTTT
CASSLSARQGRGKLFF
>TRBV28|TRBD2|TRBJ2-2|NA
TGTGCCAGCAGCCACCTCGGGACTAGCGGGAGGGCAAACACCGGGGAGCTGTTTTTT
CASSHLGTSGRANTGELFF
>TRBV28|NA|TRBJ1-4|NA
TGTGCCAGCAGGCCGTGGGGAGGAGAAAAACTGTTTTTT
CASRPWGGEKLFF
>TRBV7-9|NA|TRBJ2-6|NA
TGTGCCAGCAGCTTAGGAAGAGGGAGGACCTCTGGGGCCAACGTCCTGACTTTC
CASSLGRGRTSGANVLTF
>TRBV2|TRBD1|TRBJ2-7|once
TGTGCCAGCAGTACCCCGGGACAGGGCCGAGAGCAGTACTTC
CASSTPGQGREQYF
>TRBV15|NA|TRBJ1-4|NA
TGTGCCACCAGCAGAGACGGGGTCATGGCTAATGAAAAACTGTTTTTT
CATSRDGVMANEKLFF
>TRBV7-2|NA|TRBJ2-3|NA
TGTGCCAGCAGCTTAGAAGGGGCAGATACGCAGTATTTT
CASSLEGADTQYF
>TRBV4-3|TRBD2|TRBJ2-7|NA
TGCGCCAGCAGCCAGGCGGGGGAGGGTTACGAGCAGTACTTC
CASSQAGEGYEQYF
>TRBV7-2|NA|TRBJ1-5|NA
TGTGCCAGCAGCTTCTGGGAGAATCAGCCCCAGCATTTT
CASSFWENQPQHF
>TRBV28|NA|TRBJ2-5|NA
TGTGCCAGCAGACTGCAAGAGACCCAGTACTTC
CASRLQETQYF
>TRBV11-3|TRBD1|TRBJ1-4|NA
TGTGCCAGCAGTGGCCGGGACAGGTACGATGAAAAACTGTTTTTT
CASSGRDRYDEKLFF
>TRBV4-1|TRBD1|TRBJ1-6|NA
TGCGCCAGCAGCTCTCTGGACAGGGGGGGATTTTCACCCCTCCACTTT
CASSSLDRGGFSPLHF
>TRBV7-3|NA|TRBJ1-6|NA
TGTGCCAGCAGCTTAACGTTCCCAGGGCAAAATTCACCCCTCCACTTT
CASSLTFPGQNSPLHF